This T cell receptor (beta chain) was recorded in a study of shared clonotypes between healthy human individuals. The ends were cut back, 1 base at V and 2 bases at J, with 15 bases in the middle. Germline CDR1 reads MDHEN; CDR2 reads SYDVKM. This CDR3 region has 17 residues. Some clones are missing from TCRdb's copy, which holds only in-frame ones; the method was immunoSEQ multiplex PCR. The table shows about a million clones, with around three quarters occurring only once. The gene calls are TRBV28 and TRBJ2-4; D may correspond to TRBD1 or TRBD2 (5 bases each). This TCR derives from a man between 18 and 29 years old in good health. Some clones in this sample may be carry-over from other donors' samples. Sequencing input: memory CD4+ T cells from PBMCs. Regarding subset: CD45RA-negative fraction. CDR3 DNA: TGTGCCAGCAGTTTATCCCGGGGCGCGAGGACCAAAAACATTCAGTACTTC. Amino acids: CASSLSRGARTKNIQYF. Full variable domain (remainder filled in from reference TRBV28 and TRBJ2-4): DVKVTQSSRYLVKRTGEKVFLECVQDMDHENMFWYRQDPGLGLRLIYFSYDVKMKEKGDIPEGYSVSREKKERFSLILESASTNQTSMYLCASSLSRGARTKNIQYFGAGTRLSVL.